Listed below are T cell receptor beta chains from one sample, sequenced in a study of cytomegalovirus exposure and HLA in healthy donors. Sequenced by immunoSEQ multiplex PCR; TCRdb stores in-frame clones only, minus some. The sample holds about 82,000 clones, 85% to 95% seen once. What was sequenced was PBMCs. The receptors shown here come from a woman between 18 and 30 years old in good health and CMV-seronegative. The CDR3 runs from the conserved cysteine through the conserved F or W. Each record gives: J gene, D gene, clone size, V gene, CDR3 protein, CDR3 DNA. D genes are given only for firm matches. Clone size, where shown, is once, few, many, or a class for clones that have expanded.

>TRBJ1-3|-|-|TRBV19
CASSPGSGTSVSGNTIYF
TGTGCCAGTAGCCCCGGCTCCGGGACTTCAGTCTCTGGAAACACCATATATTTT
>TRBJ2-1|-|-|TRBV4-1
CASSQGGAGQFF
TGCGCCAGCAGCCAAGGTGGGGCCGGGCAGTTCTTC
>TRBJ2-3|-|-|TRBV6-5
CASSYSPGTDTQYF
TGTGCCAGCAGTTACTCGCCGGGTACAGATACGCAGTATTTT
>TRBJ1-6|TRBD1|-|TRBV5-1
CASSAGGDGSPLHF
TGCGCCAGCAGCGCAGGGGGCGACGGATCACCCCTCCACTTT
>TRBJ2-2|-|-|TRBV4-3
CASSHRTSSPTGELFF
TGCGCCAGCAGCCACCGAACTAGCAGCCCCACCGGGGAGCTGTTTTTT
>TRBJ2-1|TRBD2|-|TRBV18
CASSPPRTSDHNEQFF
TGTGCCAGCTCACCACCGAGGACTAGCGATCACAATGAGCAGTTCTTC
>TRBJ1-2|-|-|TRBV27
CATSPNVGEDYGYTF
TGTGCCACCTCCCCCAATGTCGGGGAGGACTATGGCTACACCTTC
>TRBJ2-1|TRBD2|-|TRBV18
CASSPPGLGGNEQFF
TGTGCCAGCTCACCACCGGGACTAGGAGGCAATGAGCAGTTCTTC
>TRBJ2-1|TRBD1|-|TRBV11-2
CASSPTGYNEQFF
TGTGCCAGCAGCCCGACAGGGTACAATGAGCAGTTCTTC
>TRBJ2-7|-|-|TRBV21-1
CASSKARTAYESYEQYF
TGTGCCAGCAGCAAAGCGCGGACAGCCTACGAGTCCTACGAGCAGTACTTC
>TRBJ2-1|TRBD1|-|TRBV4-3
CASSQGGTDSYNEQFF
TGCGCCAGCAGCCAAGGGGGGACAGACTCCTACAATGAGCAGTTCTTC
>TRBJ2-7|-|-|TRBV7-8
CASSLAGLYEQYF
TGTGCCAGCAGCTTAGCGGGGCTTTACGAGCAGTACTTC
>TRBJ1-4|-|-|TRBV15
CATSRAYMTGTNEKLFF
TGTGCCACCAGCAGAGCTTACATGACAGGAACTAATGAAAAACTGTTTTTT
>TRBJ2-7|-|-|TRBV18
CASSPGNRADEQYF
TGTGCCAGCTCACCGGGGAACAGGGCGGACGAGCAGTACTTC
>TRBJ2-7|TRBD1|-|TRBV27
CASSLSQGALLHEQYF
TGTGCCAGCAGTTTATCCCAGGGGGCCCTTCTCCACGAGCAGTACTTC
>TRBJ2-3|TRBD1|-|TRBV28
CASSSTGVGDTQYF
TGTGCCAGCAGTTCAACAGGGGTCGGCGATACGCAGTATTTT
>TRBJ2-7|-|-|TRBV5-4
CASSLDRDTYEQYF
TGTGCCAGCAGCTTGGACCGGGACACCTACGAGCAGTACTTC
>TRBJ2-7|-|-|TRBV5-4
CASRLGGTDSGEQYF
TGTGCCAGCAGATTGGGAGGGACAGACTCGGGCGAGCAGTACTTC
>TRBJ1-1|-|-|TRBV4-1
CASSQTEGMNTEAFF
TGCGCCAGCAGCCAAACCGAGGGCATGAACACTGAAGCTTTCTTT
>TRBJ1-5|TRBD1|-|TRBV12-5
CASGLRDRGSNQPQHF
TGTGCTAGTGGTTTGAGGGACAGGGGTAGCAATCAGCCCCAGCATTTT
>TRBJ1-2|-|-|TRBV4-1
CASSHPVRGRDYGYTF
TGCGCCAGCAGCCATCCAGTGCGGGGGCGAGACTATGGCTACACCTTC
>TRBJ2-7|-|-|TRBV7-2
CASSSEPTGGYEQYF
TGTGCCAGCAGCTCCGAACCGACAGGTGGCTACGAGCAGTACTTC
>TRBJ1-2|TRBD1|-|TRBV6-6
CASRGQGGNYGYTF
TGTGCCAGCAGAGGACAGGGGGGAAACTATGGCTACACCTTC
>TRBJ2-5|-|-|TRBV7-8
CASSPQEYKETQYF
TGTGCCAGCAGCCCCCAAGAGTATAAAGAGACCCAGTACTTC
>TRBJ1-2|TRBD1|-|TRBV4-1
CASSQEGTGQGGYTF
TGCGCCAGCAGCCAAGAGGGGACAGGGCAGGGAGGCTACACCTTC
>TRBJ2-7|-|-|TRBV5-1
CASSVGSGGGAYEQYF
TGCGCCAGCAGCGTGGGCTCGGGCGGAGGCGCCTACGAGCAGTACTTC
>TRBJ1-1|-|-|TRBV11-2
CASSLFRNTEAFF
TGTGCCAGCAGCTTGTTCCGGAACACTGAAGCTTTCTTT
>TRBJ2-1|TRBD2|-|TRBV10-1
CASSGPEGLAGGQGQFF
TGCGCCAGCAGTGGACCCGAGGGACTAGCGGGAGGTCAGGGGCAGTTCTTC
>TRBJ2-7|TRBD2|-|TRBV4-1
CASSRERDAPYEQYF
TGCGCCAGCAGCCGGGAGCGGGACGCCCCCTACGAGCAGTACTTC
>TRBJ1-2|-|-|TRBV2
CASSREGVSGYTF
TGTGCCAGCAGTAGGGAGGGTGTTTCCGGCTACACCTTC
>TRBJ1-5|-|-|TRBV28
CASSLGGSFGGHF
TGTGCCAGCAGTTTGGGAGGGTCGTTTGGGGGGCATTTT
>TRBJ2-5|-|-|TRBV27
CASSRVGVAETQYF
TGTGCCAGCAGCAGGGTAGGGGTTGCGGAGACCCAGTACTTC
>TRBJ2-1|TRBD2|-|TRBV9
CASSGASGGAGNEQFF
TGTGCCAGCAGCGGGGCTAGCGGGGGGGCAGGCAATGAGCAGTTCTTC
>TRBJ2-7|TRBD2|-|TRBV6-5
CASTPLSGGPYEQYF
TGTGCCAGCACCCCACTAAGCGGGGGACCCTACGAGCAGTACTTC
>TRBJ2-1|-|-|TRBV10-3
CAINRGPNNEQFF
TGTGCCATCAATAGAGGGCCAAACAATGAGCAGTTCTTC
>TRBJ2-7|-|once|TRBV6-6
CASSYSTAGYEQYF
TGTGCCAGCAGTTACTCGACAGCTGGATACGAGCAGTACTTC
>TRBJ1-5|-|-|TRBV30
CAWSITQGNQPQHF
TGTGCCTGGAGTATAACCCAGGGCAATCAGCCCCAGCATTTT
>TRBJ1-2|-|-|TRBV10-3
CAISRVWPGGYTF
TGTGCCATCAGTCGAGTCTGGCCGGGAGGCTACACCTTC
>TRBJ2-3|TRBD2|-|TRBV4-3
CASSQSLAGSLTDTQYF
TGCGCCAGCAGCCAGTCCCTAGCGGGTAGTCTCACAGATACGCAGTATTTT
>TRBJ2-7|-|-|TRBV6-5
CASSYSPEASEQYF
TGTGCCAGCAGTTACTCACCTGAGGCGAGCGAGCAGTACTTC
>TRBJ2-3|TRBD2|once|TRBV5-4
CASRLDSGSDTQYF
TGTGCCAGCAGGCTGGATAGCGGGAGTGATACGCAGTATTTT
>TRBJ1-1|-|-|TRBV15
CATSRDPGRGNTEAFF
TGTGCCACCAGCAGAGATCCGGGCAGGGGGAACACTGAAGCTTTCTTT
>TRBJ2-6|-|-|TRBV9
CASSVSGLAGANVLTF
TGTGCCAGCAGCGTATCGGGGTTGGCTGGGGCCAACGTCCTGACTTTC
>TRBJ2-1|TRBD2|-|TRBV27
CASSHTGTSGVYEQFF
TGTGCCAGCAGTCACACCGGGACTAGCGGGGTATATGAGCAGTTCTTC
>TRBJ2-5|TRBD2|-|TRBV5-1
CASSLVLAGAQETQYF
TGCGCCAGCAGCTTGGTACTAGCGGGGGCCCAAGAGACCCAGTACTTC
>TRBJ1-2|-|-|TRBV5-5
CASSRGGGGYGYTF
TGTGCCAGCAGCCGAGGGGGGGGAGGATATGGCTACACCTTC
>TRBJ1-4|-|-|TRBV10-3
CAISESGTGTNEKLFF
TGTGCCATCAGTGAGTCAGGAACAGGCACTAATGAAAAACTGTTTTTT
>TRBJ2-5|-|-|TRBV6-1
CASSEGRARQYF
TGTGCCAGCAGTGAAGGCAGGGCTCGGCAGTACTTC
>TRBJ2-5|-|-|TRBV4-1
CASSLTDRIQETQYF
TGCGCCAGCAGCCTAACTGACAGGATCCAAGAGACCCAGTACTTC
>TRBJ2-7|TRBD2|-|TRBV10-3
CAISEMLAGGREQYF
TGTGCCATCAGTGAGATGCTAGCGGGAGGGCGCGAGCAGTACTTC
>TRBJ2-6|-|-|TRBV5-1
CASSLSGDGANVLTF
TGCGCCAGCAGCTTGTCAGGGGATGGGGCCAACGTCCTGACTTTC
>TRBJ1-1|-|-|TRBV5-1
CASSLYGVNTEAFF
TGCGCCAGCAGCTTGTACGGGGTGAACACTGAAGCTTTCTTT
>TRBJ2-6|-|-|TRBV7-9
CASSPPGDSGGSGANVLTF
TGTGCCAGCAGCCCCCCGGGGGATAGCGGAGGTTCTGGGGCCAACGTCCTGACTTTC
>TRBJ2-7|-|-|TRBV4-1
CASSHRTGTYEQYF
TGCGCCAGCAGCCACAGGACGGGGACCTACGAGCAGTACTTC
>TRBJ2-3|-|-|TRBV7-2
CASSPTGRTDTQYF
TGTGCCAGCAGCCCCACAGGCCGCACAGATACGCAGTATTTT
>TRBJ1-1|TRBD1|-|TRBV2
CASREDRGFEAFF
TGTGCCAGCAGGGAAGACAGGGGTTTTGAAGCTTTCTTT
>TRBJ2-3|-|-|TRBV11-2
CASSSGEADTQYF
TGTGCCAGCAGTTCCGGGGAGGCAGATACGCAGTATTTT